This entry is about one T cell receptor beta chain. This sample is part of a study of post-analysis software for immune sequencing data. Included in the TCR beta cDNA libraries were unique molecular identifiers. TCRdb called the PCR reads again in MiXCR, with one record for every CDR3 protein. Among 150,000 to 200,000 distinct CDR3 sequences listed, under 40% were seen once. The starting material was blood, obtained after autologous hematopoietic stem cell transplantation. The sequence came from a girl aged 5 to 17 with multiple sclerosis.

CDR3 in DNA: TGCAGTGCTAGAGACTCAGTAGCGGGGGGGTACAATGAGCAGTACTTC. Its translation is CSARDSVAGGYNEQYF. The V call is TRBV20-1, the J call TRBJ2-1; TRBD2 aligns across 11 bases. The J call may be wrong; the DNA end is better matched by TRBJ2-7. Germline assignment: CDR1 DFQATT and CDR2 SNEGSKA (reference sequence). There are 16 residues in the CDR3.